This T cell receptor (beta chain) was identified during a study of T cell changes during pregnancy in multiple sclerosis. TCRdb's table, derived via immunoSEQ multiplex PCR, lists solely in-frame clones and lacks some. Of over 45,000 clones in the sample, more than 85% were seen once. The CDR3 is made up of 15 amino acids. The V gene's germline CDR1 is SGHTA and CDR2 FQGTGA. V shed 6 bases and J shed 1 base, with 15 bases lying between them. Sequenced material: CD4+ T cells from peripheral blood mononuclear cells, taken in the third trimester of pregnancy. The J gene is TRBJ1-1, the V gene TRBV7-3; no reliable D call. This TCR came from a female donor with multiple sclerosis, enrolled in a pregnancy study. The CDR3 spells CASSSWASGNTEAFF. Written as DNA, the CDR3 is TGTGCCAGCAGTTCTTGGGCCTCCGGGAACACTGAAGCTTTCTTT.